The entry below describes one T cell receptor beta chain. No antigen is known for it. Nothing much larger sits one base from this clone, and base qualities are not available. Systemically healthy Caucasian individuals from Russia, 39 in total and aged about 6 to 90 years, were included as donors. Approximately 9.7 milliliters of peripheral blood were drawn from each donor into EDTA-treated Vacutainer tubes. Ficoll-Paque density-gradient centrifugation was used to isolate PBMCs, with at least 6.5 million per sample. Total RNA, at least 6 micrograms per sample, was extracted from PBMCs with Trizol reagent. For every donor, an aliquot of PBMCs went through flow cytometry to measure the percentages of naive CD45RAhigh/CD27high T cells. This record comes from a study of blood T cells in healthy people across ages (dated by TCRdb to the mid-2010s). About the study as a whole: In model experiments, roughly one uniquely barcoded TCR beta cDNA molecule per two T cells was captured by template switching. Using the same blood draw, the study looked at two additional independent replicas of 1 million unique cDNA reads for two donors, one aged 18 to 30 and the other aged 80 or older. The donors were divided into four age groups: young (average 16 years), middle-aged (roughly 40), aged (approximately 62) and long-lived (82). Age-related changes in TCR beta repertoire diversity were measured in the study by deep sequencing normalized with unique cDNA molecular identifiers. To avoid experimental bias, donors of different ages were distributed randomly across sequencing lanes. What the research found in general, with its limitations: Total diversity estimates from one million sequenced T cells were considered lower bounds and underestimates. Donor CMV infection status was unknown, potentially confounding age-related changes in expanded clonotypes. As age increased, observed TCR beta diversity per million T cells dropped in a roughly linear way, and a significant reduction was already evident by age 40. Observed TCR beta diversity correlated strongly with the percentage of naive T cells measured by flow cytometry. Bulk unsorted PBMC profiling prevented conclusive comparison of naive and antigen-experienced compartments. The long-lived group showed more naive CD4+ T cells, fewer expanded clones and increased TCR diversity than the aged group, suggesting age selection.

The library was built by means of 5' RACE. Sequencing instrument: Illumina HiSeq 2500. The second PCR ran for about 6 to 12 cycles and used a J-beta primer mix along with a sample-barcoded 5' primer. A template-switch 5' adaptor carrying 12 random nucleotides introduced a unique molecular identifier onto each TCR beta cDNA molecule. Each sample yielded at least 3 million CDR3-containing paired-end reads. First-strand cDNA synthesis was performed from all RNA using the Mint cDNA synthesis kit, with priming by a TRBC-specific oligonucleotide. Following uracil-DNA glycosylase treatment, all cDNA underwent a first 18-cycle PCR with the universal primers M1SS and BC2_uni_R. The original pipeline was this. For normalization, 1 million high-quality reads, each with a distinct molecular identifier, were randomly selected from each sample. Reads with shared molecular identifiers were discarded instead of being binned into consensus sequences. MiTCR, run with a Q25 quality threshold and the strictest error-elimination algorithm, handled CDR3 identification, clonotype clustering and error correction. A nonparametric unseen species model with Euler transformation was used to estimate a lower bound on total TCR beta diversity. Clones were called with MiXCR by TCRdb after fastp trimmed the public reads at Q25, and only in-frame beta chains were retained. CDR3 protein sequences are deduplicated, and each keeps its most common genes and DNA. The V and J calls come from TCRdb's annotation, not from the publication. This sample comprises more than 800,000 distinct CDR3 sequences, around 45% of them detected only once. The ten most abundant clones make up 15% to 20% of the sample.

CDR1 and CDR2 are drawn from the germline V gene: WSHSY, SAAADI. The cysteine opens and the phenylalanine closes a CDR3 of 15 amino acids. CDR3 DNA only is kept here, 45 bases in frame from base 1. Trimming takes 6 bases off V and 8 bases off J; junction bases not matched to a gene: 12. The clonotype comes from a woman in her fifties or sixties in good health. Sequencing was performed on blood. The rearrangement joined TRBV10-2 to TRBJ2-1; 8 central nucleotides agree with TRBD2. The DNA sequence reads TGCGCCAGCAGAACCCAGCAGGCGGGGGGTGATGAGCAGTTCTTC. This encodes CASRTQQAGGDEQFF.